This entry is about one T cell receptor (beta chain). Its antigen is unidentified. CDR1 is SNHLY, CDR2 FYNNEI, per germline. V was cut by 5 bases and J by 3 bases, with 11 bases left in between. The CDR3 runs 13 residues. These data originate in a study of identifying expanded T cells in peripheral blood. Regarding the study as a whole: Technical replicates showed roughly 1.2 changed clones; about two weeks roughly 16; four weeks 19. Clone count variance between approximately two-week samples rose with total template count.

Clones were read by immunoSEQ multiplex PCR, and TCRdb kept only the in-frame ones, dropping some. The sample shows roughly 100,000 clones, approximately 90% of them seen only once. During the collection period, no donor immune events like infections were recorded. The source of this sequence is a person between 18 and 69 years old in good health. The rearrangement uses TRBV2 and TRBJ2-7, with unresolved D. Sequenced material: blood. The CDR3 DNA reads TGTGCCAGCAGTATCACCCCGGGCTACGAGCAGTACTTC. Translating it yields CASSITPGYEQYF.